Below are 2 T cell receptor beta chains sequenced from a single sample in a study of spatial heterogeneity in lung cancer. Using its own MiXCR run on the 5' RACE reads, TCRdb lists one record per CDR3 protein. The sample records under 100,000 distinct CDR3 sequences, approximately 8.5% being singletons. Time point indicated: sample taken at primary tumor resection. Unsorted tumor, nontumor lung tissue or cryopreserved PBMC supplied the whole RNA. Here the sequenced sample was PBMCs, taken at surgery. The receptor set was obtained from a male donor with early-stage non-small cell lung cancer.

CDR3 residues: CASSPGLAGVYNEQFF. The CDR3 DNA follows: TGTGCCAGCAGCCCCGGACTAGCGGGAGTTTACAATGAGCAGTTCTTC. This rearrangement joins TRBV11-1 to TRBJ2-1; TRBD2 aligns across 13 bases. Germline CDR1 is SGHAT and CDR2 is FQDESV (reference sequence). The V gene end was trimmed by 5 bases and the J gene end by 4 bases; junction bases not matched to a gene: 5. CDR3 length: 16 residues. Supplemented by reference TRBV11-1 and TRBJ2-1, the full variable domain reads EAEVAQSPRYKITEKSQAVAFWCDPISGHATLYWYRQILGQGPELLVQFQDESVVDDSQLPKDRFSAERLKGVDSTLKIQPAELGDSAMYLCASSPGLAGVYNEQFFGPGTRLTVL.

This clonotype was recorded at least ten times. This chain connects TRBV29-1 to TRBJ2-3; D remains ambiguous. The germline V and J ends were trimmed by 7 bases and 2 bases, with 10 bases remaining between them. CDR1 is SQVTM, CDR2 ANQGSEA, per germline. The CDR3 is made up of 12 amino acids. Here the CDR3 reads CSGGTVTDTQYF. CDR3 bases: TGCAGCGGTGGTACAGTCACAGATACGCAGTATTTT.